These 11 T cell receptor beta chains share one sample of origin, sequenced in a study of identical twins (dated by TCRdb to the mid-2010s). Library method: 5' RACE. TCRdb lists the instrument as Illumina HiSeq 2000. TCRdb passed the public sequencing reads through fastp at Q25 and MiXCR, retaining productive beta sequences. Every distinct CDR3 protein forms one entry, paired with its most common genes and DNA. Here the sample has about 690,000 distinct CDR3 sequences; less than 7% occur a single time. The ten biggest clones cover 1.5% to 2% of the sample. Sequenced input: naive T cells sorted from blood. What this sample's cell subset or site label stands for: cells isolated with a human naive T-cell isolation kit. These TCRs come from a man aged 18 to 30 in good health.

The genes are TRBV5-6 and TRBJ2-1, with 10 bases fitting TRBD2. Germline V lookup: CDR1 SGHDT, CDR2 YYEEEE. The V gene end was trimmed by 0 bases and the J gene end by 0 bases; junction bases not matched to a gene: 9. This CDR3 region has 19 residues. CDR3 loop: CASSLEVSSGRLSYNEQFF. The CDR3 DNA reads TGTGCCAGCAGCTTGGAAGTGAGTAGCGGGAGGCTCTCCTACAATGAGCAGTTCTTC.

This clonotype was observed many times. This chain connects TRBV12-3 or TRBV12-4 to TRBJ2-7, with 10 bases fitting TRBD2. The V segment lost 3 bases and the J segment 7 bases; nucleotides outside the gene matches: 15. The CDR3 contains 17 residues. CDR3 nucleotide sequence: TGTGCCAGCAGTTTGAGCGTAGCGGGAGGCCCCCTGGAAGAGCAGTACTTC. Amino acids: CASSLSVAGGPLEEQYF.

The chain recombines TRBV5-1 with TRBJ2-2, with 10 bases identical to TRBD2. The CDR3 is 19 residues long. CDR1 is SGHRS, CDR2 YFSETQ, per germline. The V segment lost 1 base and the J segment 3 bases; nucleotides outside the gene matches: 12. The CDR3 sequence is CASSLFGASGSRDTGELFF. Written as DNA, the CDR3 is TGCGCCAGCAGCTTGTTCGGGGCTAGCGGGAGCCGGGACACCGGGGAGCTGTTTTTT.

This clonotype was picked up a small number of times. This sequence joins TRBV14 and TRBJ2-1; TRBD2 might be the D (6 bases). With 0 bases removed from V and 0 bases from J, the gap between germline ends came to 21 bases. Germline V gene lookup returns CDR1 SGHDN and CDR2 FVKESK. This CDR3 comprises 20 residues. This chain's CDR3 is CASSQESRRPAGISYNEQFF. DNA for the CDR3: TGTGCCAGCAGCCAAGAAAGTCGGCGTCCAGCGGGTATCTCCTACAATGAGCAGTTCTTC.

This clonotype was picked up many times. The genes are TRBV12-3 or TRBV12-4 and TRBJ1-5, with D perhaps matching TRBD1 (6 bases). The CDR3 consists of 15 residues. V lost 5 bases, J lost 4 bases, and 15 bases lay in between. The CDR3 sequence: CASSVDRLGNQPQHF. The CDR3 nucleotides read TGTGCCAGCAGTGTCGACAGGCTTGGGAATCAGCCCCAGCATTTT.

In this sample, this clonotype turned up many times. The genes are TRBV5-5 and TRBJ1-4; 7 bases align to TRBD1. With 0 bases clipped from V and 4 bases from J, the junction kept 3 bases outside the gene matches. This CDR3 comprises 15 residues. In germline, CDR1 is SGHKS, CDR2 YYEKEE (reference sequence). CDR3 protein: CASSLVTGFNEKLFF. The CDR3 region has the DNA TGTGCCAGCAGCTTGGTGACAGGGTTTAATGAAAAACTGTTTTTT.

This clonotype came up many times. This chain connects TRBV11-2 to TRBJ2-7; 7 bases map to TRBD1. This CDR3 is 14 amino acids long. V dropped 5 bases and J dropped 2; count of bases not matched to a gene: 6. Germline V CDR1 and CDR2: SGHAT, FQNNGV. CDR3 loop: CASSTRQGAYEQYV. CDR3 nucleotide sequence: TGTGCCAGCAGCACCCGACAGGGAGCCTACGAGCAGTACGTC.

The genes are TRBV7-8 and TRBJ2-3; D unresolved. CDR1 is SGHVS, CDR2 FQNEAQ, per germline. With 1 base removed from V and 0 bases from J, the gap between germline ends came to 17 bases. This CDR3 is 18 amino acids long. CDR3 protein: CASSLGGRQILSTDTQYF. The CDR3 region has the DNA TGTGCCAGCAGCTTAGGTGGAAGGCAGATCCTCAGCACAGATACGCAGTATTTT.

This clonotype was seen more than once but under ten times. The V and J genes are TRBV7-6 and TRBJ2-5, with 12 bases lining up with TRBD2. The CDR3 is 17 residues long. Trimming took 4 bases from V and 4 from J; bases not matched to a gene: 10. Germline-derived CDR1 and CDR2 are SGHVS and FNYEAQ. The CDR3, as DNA: TGTGCCAGCAGCTCCCGGACTAGCGGGAAATTTAGAGAGACCCAGTACTTC. This sequence encodes CASSSRTSGKFRETQYF.

V usage is TRBV20-1 and J usage is TRBJ2-7; 13 positions agree with TRBD2. The CDR3 is made up of 13 amino acids. CDR1 DFQATT and CDR2 SNEGSKA come from the germline V gene (reference sequence). With 6 bases clipped from V and 3 bases from J, the junction kept 2 bases outside the gene matches. Written as DNA, the CDR3 is TGCAGTGCCCGGACTAGCGGGAGCTACGAGCAGTACGTC. Protein: CSARTSGSYEQYV.

There are many counts of this clonotype. V and J are TRBV12-3 or TRBV12-4 and TRBJ2-3; D unresolved. This CDR3 has 12 amino acids. V lost 3 bases to trimming and J lost 6 bases, with 7 bases between them. DNA of the CDR3: TGTGCCAGCAGTTTTTCGTTTGATACGCAGTATTTT. Encoded protein: CASSFSFDTQYF.